The 31 T cell receptor beta chains listed next were all sequenced from one sample in a study of T cells expressing NK-cell markers. TCRdb reanalyzed the 5' RACE reads and collapses them to one entry per CDR3 protein, without DNA. The listing records about 260,000 distinct CDR3 sequences. The material sequenced was blood T cells: a sorted CD56 or NKG2C T cell subset, CD4+ or CD8+ T cells, or bulk PBMC T cells (not recorded which). The receptors shown here come from a woman aged 18 to 75 in good health.

The chain recombines TRBV5-4 with TRBJ1-5; absent DNA, TCRdb's TRBD1 call cannot be checked. Germline V gene sequence: CDR1 SGHNT, CDR2 YYREEE (reference sequence). The length of the CDR3 is 15 residues. CDR3 residues: CASSAGGKRNQPQHF.

The rearrangement uses TRBV6-5 and TRBJ2-1; TCRdb's D call of TRBD2 is untestable without DNA. The CDR3 has 16 residues. Germline CDR1 is MNHEY and CDR2 is SVGAGI. CDR3 amino acids: CASSSRGSGLYNEQFF.

The rearrangement uses TRBV6-5 and TRBJ1-2; without DNA, the TCRdb call of TRBD1 cannot be checked. Germline assignment: CDR1 MNHEY and CDR2 SVGAGI. The CDR3 runs to 14 residues. CDR3 sequence: CASSYSGTHYGYTF.

The CDR3 loop is CSASWGNIYNEQFF. The chain links TRBV20-1 to TRBJ2-1. This CDR3 is 14 amino acids long. The germline V gene has CDR1 DFQATT and CDR2 SNEGSKA (reference sequence).

This CDR3 reads CSVAGGQGDPYEQYF. The V call is TRBV29-1, the J call TRBJ2-7; TCRdb returns TRBD1, unconfirmable since there is no DNA. There are 15 residues in the CDR3. Germline V gene data show CDR1 as SQVTM and CDR2 as ANQGSEA.

The rearrangement links TRBV12-3 or TRBV12-4 to TRBJ2-2; TCRdb names TRBD2, which stays unverified in the absence of DNA. The CDR3 sequence is 16 residues long. CDR3 loop: CASPVSRSMDTGELFF.

The chain links TRBV2 to TRBJ1-2; as DNA is missing, the TRBD1 call by TCRdb cannot be tested. Germline V gene sequence: CDR1 SNHLY, CDR2 FYNNEI. The CDR3 consists of 13 residues. The CDR3 loop reads CASRPGANYGYTF.

The chain links TRBV5-4 to TRBJ1-6; the TCRdb call, TRBD1, lacks DNA for checking. The germline V gene has CDR1 SGHNT and CDR2 YYREEE (reference sequence). This CDR3 region has 15 residues. CDR3 region: CASSLVDRLSSPLHF.

The chain recombines TRBV15 with TRBJ2-7; TCRdb's D call, TRBD2, is unchecked because there is no DNA. This CDR3 contains 15 residues. Germline lookup yields CDR1 LNHNV and CDR2 YYDKDF (reference sequence). The CDR3 here is CATSVKRDSSYEQYF.

The chain couples TRBV5-1 to TRBJ2-2. This CDR3 region has 15 residues. Germline CDR1 SGHRS, CDR2 YFSETQ. The CDR3: CASSLVGSNTGELFF.

V is TRBV11-2 and J is TRBJ2-7. The CDR3 is 14 amino acids. The germline gives CDR1 SGHAT, CDR2 FQNNGV. The CDR3 reads CASSLGVIKDEQYF.

The chain links TRBV7-2 to TRBJ2-2; the D call from TCRdb, TRBD1, cannot be confirmed without DNA. CDR1 is SGHTA, CDR2 FQGNSA, per germline. The CDR3 has 14 amino acids. CDR3 sequence: CATYSGGSTGELFF.

The rearrangement uses TRBV18 and TRBJ2-6; no DNA is available, so the TRBD1 call from TCRdb remains unchecked. Per the germline V gene, CDR1 is KGHSH and CDR2 is LQKENI. The CDR3 totals 17 residues. The CDR3 protein is CASSPQQGSSGANVLTF.

The chain couples TRBV6-2 or TRBV6-3 to TRBJ2-1; no DNA is available, so the TRBD1 call from TCRdb remains unchecked. Germline lookup yields CDR1 MNHEY and CDR2 SVGEGT. The CDR3 length is 15 residues. The CDR3 spells CASSYLPGSYNEQFF.

This chain uses TRBV27 with TRBJ1-1; lacking DNA, the TRBD1 call made by TCRdb goes unchecked. Per germline, CDR1 MNHEY and CDR2 SMNVEV (reference sequence). The CDR3 is 16 residues long. CDR3 sequence reads: CASRRDPGQGGTEAFF.

The chain has TRBV20-1 and TRBJ2-5; TCRdb proposes TRBD2, but this gene call is untestable without DNA. Germline lookup yields CDR1 DFQATT and CDR2 SNEGSKA (reference sequence). This CDR3 has 15 residues. The CDR3 spells CSAEKLAGGLKTQYF.

This chain uses TRBV23-1 with TRBJ2-3; TCRdb calls TRBD2, which cannot be checked without DNA. TRBV23-1 is an ORF, and what it does is uncertain. This CDR3 is built from 19 residues. CDR3 sequence reads: CASSHLRRTSGISTDTQYF.

V usage is TRBV4-3 and J usage is TRBJ2-1. Germline loops: CDR1 LGHNA, CDR2 YSLEER. The CDR3 runs to 15 residues. CDR3 sequence reads: CASSQALGPYNEQFF.

This chain joins TRBV12-3 or TRBV12-4 and TRBJ2-6. The CDR3 runs 15 residues. The CDR3 is CASSNTFLGANVLTF.

CDR3 region: CASSLTETSVGNIQYF. The genes are TRBV4-2 and TRBJ2-4; TCRdb gives TRBD2 as the D gene, but with no DNA this cannot be confirmed. The CDR3 sequence is 16 residues long. CDR1 LGHNA and CDR2 YNFKEQ come from the germline V gene.

This sequence joins TRBV2 and TRBJ1-5. The germline CDR1 and CDR2 sequences are SNHLY and FYNNEI. CDR3 length: 15 amino acids. The CDR3: CASTTVGYSNQPQHF.

The chain joins TRBV6-1 to TRBJ2-4; checking the TCRdb D call of TRBD1 is not possible without DNA. Germline CDR1 and CDR2: MNHNS and SASEGT. The CDR3 runs 14 residues. The CDR3 reads CASSQTGGTDIQYF.

The CDR3 protein is CASRSRPQGSYEQYF. The chain carries TRBV11-2 and TRBJ2-7. Germline V gives CDR1 SGHAT, CDR2 FQNNGV. The CDR3 is made up of 15 amino acids.

The V and J genes are TRBV20-1 and TRBJ2-1. Per germline, CDR1 DFQATT and CDR2 SNEGSKA (reference sequence). The CDR3 sequence is 12 residues long. CDR3 loop: CSTTGYYNEQFF.

The V and J genes are TRBV12-3 or TRBV12-4 and TRBJ2-2; TCRdb calls TRBD2, which cannot be checked without DNA. The CDR3 loop spans 17 amino acids. The CDR3 loop reads CASIADPGLANTGELFF.

The rearrangement links TRBV10-3 to TRBJ1-1; as DNA is missing, the TRBD1 call by TCRdb cannot be tested. This CDR3 is 13 amino acids long. CDR1 and CDR2 (germline): ENHRY, SYGVKD. The CDR3: CAISESFDREAFF.

This chain joins TRBV6-2 or TRBV6-3 and TRBJ2-1; no DNA is available, so the TRBD2 call from TCRdb remains unchecked. This CDR3 has 17 amino acids. The germline V gene encodes CDR1 MNHEY and CDR2 SVGEGT. CDR3 in amino acids: CASRGTEAGTSSLSGHF.

This chain links TRBV2 with TRBJ2-1; TCRdb returns TRBD1, unconfirmable since there is no DNA. This CDR3 is built from 14 residues. Germline-derived CDR1 and CDR2 are SNHLY and FYNNEI. The CDR3 reads CASTLDTSYNEQFF.

CDR3: CASGNLRTVNYGYTF. This chain joins TRBV27 and TRBJ1-2. The V gene's germline CDR1 is MNHEY and CDR2 SMNVEV (reference sequence). The CDR3 covers 15 residues.

V and J are TRBV7-9 and TRBJ2-1. CDR3 length: 14 amino acids. The germline V gene encodes CDR1 SEHNR and CDR2 FQNEAQ (reference sequence). CDR3 protein: CASRSSGRGNEQFF.

This chain joins TRBV7-2 and TRBJ2-3; TCRdb names TRBD1, which stays unverified in the absence of DNA. The CDR3 is 12 residues long. The V gene's germline CDR1 is SGHTA and CDR2 FQGNSA. CDR3 residues: CASSLFRAGQYF. The whole variable domain, filled in from reference TRBV7-2 and TRBJ2-3, reads GAGVSQSPSNKVTEKGKDVELRCDPISGHTALYWYRQSLGQGLEFLIYFQGNSAPDKSGLPSDRFSAERTGGSVSTLTIQRTQQEDSAVYLCASSLFRAGQYFGPGTRLTVL.